This entry features one T cell receptor beta chain sequence. Per the germline V gene, CDR1 is SEHNR and CDR2 is FQNEAQ (reference sequence). The CDR3 has 15 amino acids. With 3 bases removed from V and 3 bases from J, the gap between germline ends came to 13 bases. These data are taken from a study of blood T cell repertoires in COVID-19. Study at large: Sites in the United States, Italy and Spain provided acute and convalescent COVID-19 samples. Sample material is recorded as cDNA or gDNA derived from T cells, B-cell-depleted T cells, or PBMCs.

In the authors' workflow: Estimated nucleated cell counts came from reference gene primer amplification. Generated by immunoSEQ multiplex PCR, the TCRdb table keeps only in-frame clones and is missing some. That table is the source of V, J and clone size, and D and trimming were worked out from the DNA. This table holds 200,000 to 250,000 clones, roughly 90% found once. This sequence was found in a man aged 55-75 years who had recovered from COVID-19. The sequencing input was peripheral blood. The rearrangement uses TRBV7-9 and TRBJ2-3; D is uncertain. Here the CDR3 DNA reads TGTGCCAGCAGCTTTTCGGCTCTCGGGACAGATACGCAGTATTTT. Protein product: CASSFSALGTDTQYF.